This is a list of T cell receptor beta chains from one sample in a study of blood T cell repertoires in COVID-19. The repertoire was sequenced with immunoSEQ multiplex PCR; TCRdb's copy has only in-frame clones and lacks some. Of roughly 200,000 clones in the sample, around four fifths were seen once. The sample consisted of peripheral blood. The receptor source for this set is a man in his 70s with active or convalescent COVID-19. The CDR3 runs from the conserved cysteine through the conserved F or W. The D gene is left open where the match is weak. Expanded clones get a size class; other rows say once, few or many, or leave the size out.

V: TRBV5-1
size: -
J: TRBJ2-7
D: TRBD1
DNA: TGCGCCAGCAGCTTCCTTGGACAGGGAGGCGAGCAGTACTTC
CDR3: CASSFLGQGGEQYF

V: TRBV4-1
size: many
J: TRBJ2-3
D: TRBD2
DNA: TGCGCCAGCAGCCCTCAGGGGCTAGCGGGTCTCAGGAGGGCAGATACGCAGTATTTT
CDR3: CASSPQGLAGLRRADTQYF

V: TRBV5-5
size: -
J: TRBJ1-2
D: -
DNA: TGTGCCAGCAGCTTGATGGATGGGGCAGTGAACTATGGCTACACCTTC
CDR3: CASSLMDGAVNYGYTF

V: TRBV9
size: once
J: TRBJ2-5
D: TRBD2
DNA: TGTGCCAGCAGCCCCCGACTAGCGGGTCAAGAGACCCAGTACTTC
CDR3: CASSPRLAGQETQYF

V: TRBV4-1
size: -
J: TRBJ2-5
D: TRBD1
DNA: TGCGCCAGCAGCCAAGATGGGGACAGCCGAACCAAGTACTTC
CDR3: CASSQDGDSRTKYF

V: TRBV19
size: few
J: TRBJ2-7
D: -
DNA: TGTGCCAGTAGTGACGACTACAGGGCAGAGCAGTACTTC
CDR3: CASSDDYRAEQYF

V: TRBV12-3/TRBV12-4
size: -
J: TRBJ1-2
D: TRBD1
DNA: TGTGCCAGCAGTCCGGGGACAGGTCAAGGCTACACCTTC
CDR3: CASSPGTGQGYTF

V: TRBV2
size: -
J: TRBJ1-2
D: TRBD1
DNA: TGTGCCAGCAATAGCGGACAGGGAGATTACGCCACCTTC
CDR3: CASNSGQGDYATF

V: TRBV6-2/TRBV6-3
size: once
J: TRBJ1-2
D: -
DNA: TGTGCCAGCAGTTACTCAGAGACGGGATACCGAATGGACTATGGCTACACCTTC
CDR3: CASSYSETGYRMDYGYTF

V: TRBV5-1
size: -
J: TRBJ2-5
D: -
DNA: TGCGCCAGCAGCTCTCGACGGGGTGAGACCCAGTACTTC
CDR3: CASSSRRGETQYF

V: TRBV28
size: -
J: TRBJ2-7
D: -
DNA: TGTGCCAGCAGGTTAAATACAGGGTCCCACGAGCAGTACTTC
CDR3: CASRLNTGSHEQYF

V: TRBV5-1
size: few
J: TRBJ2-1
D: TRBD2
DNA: TGCGCCAGCAGCTTGGGGGTAGCTAGCGGGAGGGCTTCAGTCAATGAGCAGTTCTTC
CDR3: CASSLGVASGRASVNEQFF

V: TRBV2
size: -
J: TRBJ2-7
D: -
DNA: TGTGCCAGCAGTGTCCCTATACAGGGAGGGGGATACGAGCAGTACTTC
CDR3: CASSVPIQGGGYEQYF

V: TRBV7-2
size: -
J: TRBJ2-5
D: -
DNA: TGTGCCAGCAGCTCCACCCGGGACAACCAAGAGACCCAGTACTTC
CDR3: CASSSTRDNQETQYF

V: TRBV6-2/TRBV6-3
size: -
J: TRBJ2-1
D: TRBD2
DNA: TGTGCCAGCAGTTACCGGGGTCTAGCGGGGGTGTTACAGTTCTTC
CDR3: CASSYRGLAGVLQFF

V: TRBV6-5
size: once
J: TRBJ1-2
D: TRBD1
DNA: TGTGCCAGCAGTAGGGGCCCTCCAGGGGGCCTTGGCTACACCTTC
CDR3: CASSRGPPGGLGYTF

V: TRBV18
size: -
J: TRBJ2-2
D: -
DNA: TGTGCCAGCTCACCTCGAGGTATCTTAAACACCGGGGAGCTGTTTTTT
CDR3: CASSPRGILNTGELFF

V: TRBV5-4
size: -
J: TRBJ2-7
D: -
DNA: TGTGCCAGCAGCTCGGGACTTACAGGGGACTACGAGCAGTACTTC
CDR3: CASSSGLTGDYEQYF

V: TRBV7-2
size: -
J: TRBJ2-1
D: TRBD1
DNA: TGTGCCAGCAGCTCTAGTCTGACAGGGAGCAAGTTCTTC
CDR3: CASSSSLTGSKFF

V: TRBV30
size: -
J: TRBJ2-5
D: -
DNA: TGTGCCTGGAGTGTATCCGGGGAGACCCAGTACTTC
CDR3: CAWSVSGETQYF

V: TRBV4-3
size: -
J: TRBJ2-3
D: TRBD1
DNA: TGCGCCAGCAGCCACGAACGACCGGGACAGGGAGTAGCAGATACGCAGTATTTT
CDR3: CASSHERPGQGVADTQYF

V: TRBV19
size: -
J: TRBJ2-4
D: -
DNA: TGTGCCAGTAGCCCCTGGGGCAGAAGGGAATACATTCAGTACTTC
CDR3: CASSPWGRREYIQYF

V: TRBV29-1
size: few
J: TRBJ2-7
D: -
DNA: TGCAGCGCTGAGACAGGAGTTGGTAGCGAGCAGTACTTC
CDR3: CSAETGVGSEQYF

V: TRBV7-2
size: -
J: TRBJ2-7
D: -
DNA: TGTGCCAGCAGCTTAGCGGCCCCGTTCGACGAGCAGTACTTC
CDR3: CASSLAAPFDEQYF

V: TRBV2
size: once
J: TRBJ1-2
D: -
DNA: TGTGCCAGCAGTGAATTACTCTATGGCTACACCTTC
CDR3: CASSELLYGYTF

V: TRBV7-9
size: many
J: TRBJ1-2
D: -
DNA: TGTGCCAGCAGCAGGAGAAGACAGGACGATAACTATGGCTACACCTTC
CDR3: CASSRRRQDDNYGYTF

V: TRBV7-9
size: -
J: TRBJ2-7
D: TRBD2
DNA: TGTGCCAGCAGCTTACACGCGGGGGGGAACTACGAGCAGTACTTC
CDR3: CASSLHAGGNYEQYF

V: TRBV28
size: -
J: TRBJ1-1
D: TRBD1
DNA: TGTGCCAGCAGTTCCTCCGGGACAGGGCCTCTTGAAGCTTTCTTT
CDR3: CASSSSGTGPLEAFF

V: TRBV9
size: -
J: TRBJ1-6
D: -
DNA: TGTGCCAGCAGCGTAGACGGGAATAGTAATTCACCCCTCCACTTT
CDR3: CASSVDGNSNSPLHF

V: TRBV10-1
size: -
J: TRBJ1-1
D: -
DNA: TGCGCCAGCAGTCTTACCGAACTAACTGAAGCTTTCTTT
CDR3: CASSLTELTEAFF

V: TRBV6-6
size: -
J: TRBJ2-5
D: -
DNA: TGTGCCAGCAGTTACTCCGGGGAAAAAGAGACCCAGTACTTC
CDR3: CASSYSGEKETQYF

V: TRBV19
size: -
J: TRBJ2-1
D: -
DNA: TGTGCCAATCACCCGCGGAGGGTACTACATGAGCAGTTCTTC
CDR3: CANHPRRVLHEQFF

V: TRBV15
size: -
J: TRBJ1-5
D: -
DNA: TGTGCCACCAGCAGAGATTTGACAGGCAATCAGCCCCAGCATTTT
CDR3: CATSRDLTGNQPQHF

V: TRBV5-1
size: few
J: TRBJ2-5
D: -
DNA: TGCGCCAGCAGCTTGTTCGCACAGGGTGGTGGGGAGACCCAGTACTTC
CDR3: CASSLFAQGGGETQYF